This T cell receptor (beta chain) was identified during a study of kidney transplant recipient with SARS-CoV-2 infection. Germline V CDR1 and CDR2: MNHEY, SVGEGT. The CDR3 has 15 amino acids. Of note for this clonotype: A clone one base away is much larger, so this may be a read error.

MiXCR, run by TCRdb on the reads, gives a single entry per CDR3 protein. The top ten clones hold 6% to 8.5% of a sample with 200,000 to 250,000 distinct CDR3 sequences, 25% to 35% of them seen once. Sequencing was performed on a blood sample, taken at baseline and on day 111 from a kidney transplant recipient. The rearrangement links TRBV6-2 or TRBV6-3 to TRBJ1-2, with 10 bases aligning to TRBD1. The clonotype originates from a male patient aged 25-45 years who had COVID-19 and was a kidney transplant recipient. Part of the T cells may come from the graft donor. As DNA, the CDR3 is TGTGCCGGCAGTAACCGGGACAGGGGAATCTATGGCTACACCTTC. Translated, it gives CAGSNRDRGIYGYTF.